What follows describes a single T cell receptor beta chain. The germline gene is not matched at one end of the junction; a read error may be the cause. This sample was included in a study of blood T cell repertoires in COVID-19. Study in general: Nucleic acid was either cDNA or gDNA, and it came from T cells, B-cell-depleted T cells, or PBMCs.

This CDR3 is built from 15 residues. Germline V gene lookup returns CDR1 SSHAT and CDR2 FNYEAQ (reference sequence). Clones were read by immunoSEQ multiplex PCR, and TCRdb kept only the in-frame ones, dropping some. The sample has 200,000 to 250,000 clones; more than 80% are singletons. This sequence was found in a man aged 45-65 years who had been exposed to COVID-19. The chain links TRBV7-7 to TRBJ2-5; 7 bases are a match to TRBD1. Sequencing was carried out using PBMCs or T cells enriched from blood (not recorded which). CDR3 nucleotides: TGTGCTAGCAGCCGGCAACAGGGGTACCAAGAGACCCAGTACTTC. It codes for CASSRQQGYQETQYF.